This is a list of T cell receptor beta chains from one sample in a study of T cells in Graves' hyperthyroidism and ophthalmopathy. One entry per CDR3 protein, called by TCRdb with MiXCR from the multiplex PCR reads. The profile shows about 500,000 distinct CDR3 sequences, 16% of them singletons. The sample was blood. The receptors were sampled from a woman aged 18-29 years with Graves' hyperthyroidism. The CDR3 runs from the conserved cysteine through the conserved F or W. The order of the fields is V gene, clone size, D gene, J gene, CDR3 DNA, CDR3 protein. D genes are given only for firm matches. Some rows have no size entry. The others give once, few or many, or a class for an expanded clone.

TRBV20-1	few	TRBD2	TRBJ2-2	TGCAGTGCTAGAGGACTAGCGGTTGGCACCGGGGAGCTGTTTTTT	CSARGLAVGTGELFF
TRBV6-5	many	NA	TRBJ2-3	TGTGCCAGCAGTTACGAAGGGGATACGCAGTATTTT	CASSYEGDTQYF
TRBV30	NA	NA	TRBJ1-5	TGTGCCTGGAGTGAGGACAGTTTTCGGCCCCAGCATTTT	CAWSEDSFRPQHF
TRBV7-2	many	TRBD1	TRBJ2-3	TGTGCCAGCAGCTTAAACAGGGGGGATACGCAGTATTTT	CASSLNRGDTQYF
TRBV15	few	NA	TRBJ2-7	TGTGCCACCAGCAGAGATCCCAGCGGCTTTTACGAGCAGTACTTC	CATSRDPSGFYEQYF
TRBV20-1	many	TRBD2	TRBJ2-7	TGCAGTGCTAGTTTGGGACTAGCGGGAGCTTACGAGCAGTACTTC	CSASLGLAGAYEQYF
TRBV11-3	many	NA	TRBJ2-2	TGTGCCAGCAGTTCCCACAGGGAAGGATTGAACACCGGGGAGCTGTTTTTT	CASSSHREGLNTGELFF
TRBV4-3	NA	NA	TRBJ1-4	TGCGCCAGCAGTGGGGGTTTTGAAAAACTGTTTTTT	CASSGGFEKLFF
TRBV18	NA	NA	TRBJ2-4	TGTGCCAGCTCACCACCGAGGGGCGGACTAAACATTCAGTACTTC	CASSPPRGGLNIQYF
TRBV28	NA	NA	TRBJ2-7	TGTGCCAGCAGTTCACCGGGGGCCCTCTCCTACGAGCAGTACTTC	CASSSPGALSYEQYF
TRBV30	NA	NA	TRBJ2-1	TGTGCCCTGGAGGGGGGTGAGCAGTTCTTC	CALEGGEQFF
TRBV5-1	few	NA	TRBJ1-5	TGCGCCAGCAGCTTGGACCCGGGGCAGGACCAGCATTTT	CASSLDPGQDQHF
TRBV20-1	many	TRBD2	TRBJ2-7	TGCAGTGCTAGAATATCGGGAGGTCGTCACGAGCAGTACTTC	CSARISGGRHEQYF
TRBV7-9	NA	NA	TRBJ1-2	TGTGCCAGCAGCTCCGACAGGCAGAAGTATGGCTACACCTTC	CASSSDRQKYGYTF
TRBV6-1	many	NA	TRBJ2-1	TGTGCCAGCAGTGAAGCCGGGAATGAGCAGTTCTTC	CASSEAGNEQFF
TRBV12-3/TRBV12-4	many	NA	TRBJ1-2	TGTGCCAGCAGTTTCAGGACACCCAACTATGGCTACACCTTC	CASSFRTPNYGYTF
TRBV18	many	NA	TRBJ1-2	TGTGCCAGCTCACCACCGAGGGCAGACACGGCACCTGATGGCTACACCTTC	CASSPPRADTAPDGYTF
TRBV20-1	many	NA	TRBJ1-4	TGCAGTGCTGAGAGGGATGAAAAACTGTTTTTT	CSAERDEKLFF
TRBV6-9	NA	NA	TRBJ1-5	TGTGCCAGCAGTTACTTCAGAAGCAATCAGCCCCAGCATTTT	CASSYFRSNQPQHF
TRBV28	many	NA	TRBJ2-2	TGTGCCAGCAGTTGGCCAGGGGGGTCCGGGGAGCTGTTTTTT	CASSWPGGSGELFF
TRBV19	NA	NA	TRBJ2-3	TGTGCCAGTAAGGGCACAGCCGGTACGCAGTATTTT	CASKGTAGTQYF
TRBV5-1	many	TRBD2	TRBJ2-7	TGCGCCAGCAGCAACCCGGGACTAGCGGGGGGTCTATCCTACGAGCAGTACTTC	CASSNPGLAGGLSYEQYF
TRBV7-8	many	NA	TRBJ2-5	TGTGCCAGCAGCTTAAGAAGCGGGCTTTACCAAGAGACCCAGTACTTC	CASSLRSGLYQETQYF
TRBV9	NA	NA	TRBJ2-5	TGTGCCAGCAGCACCGCCCCCGGGGAGACCCGGTACTTC	CASSTAPGETRYF
TRBV12-3/TRBV12-4	many	NA	TRBJ2-5	TGTGCCAGCAGTTTAGGGCACCCCGGGGAGACCCAGTACTTC	CASSLGHPGETQYF
TRBV7-2	NA	NA	TRBJ1-3	TGTGCCAGCAGCTTAGGGGTACGGCACTCCGGCTCCATATATTTT	CASSLGVRHSGSIYF
TRBV7-9	NA	NA	TRBJ2-5	TGTGCCAGCGGCTTAGTAAAAGAGACCCAGTACTTC	CASGLVKETQYF
TRBV6-1	NA	NA	TRBJ1-3	TGTGCCAGCAGTGAGGGTTGGTCTTCTGGAAACACCATATATTTT	CASSEGWSSGNTIYF
TRBV7-9	many	NA	TRBJ2-7	TGTGCCAGCAGCAAGACTGGAGTAAAGGTGCAGTACTTC	CASSKTGVKVQYF
TRBV6-1	few	NA	TRBJ1-3	TGTGCCAGCAGCCTACTCTGGGGATTCTCTGGAAACACCATATATTTT	CASSLLWGFSGNTIYF
TRBV28	many	TRBD2	TRBJ2-1	TGTGCCAGCAGTTTCCCGGGACTAGAAATTTCTGAGCAGTTCTTC	CASSFPGLEISEQFF
TRBV9	few	NA	TRBJ1-3	TGTGCCAGCAGCGTAGAAGCAGCGCTCTCTGGAAACACCATATATTTT	CASSVEAALSGNTIYF
TRBV12-5	NA	NA	TRBJ1-5	TGTGCTAGTGGTTCCCGGGCAGACAATCAGCCCCAGCATTTT	CASGSRADNQPQHF
TRBV6-2/TRBV6-3	NA	TRBD1	TRBJ1-1	TGTGCCAGCAGTTACGGACAGGGCTGGAACACTGAAGCTTTCTTT	CASSYGQGWNTEAFF
TRBV11-2	NA	NA	TRBJ2-5	TGTGCCAGCAGCTTACCGGGCAGGAAAGAGACCCAGTACTTC	CASSLPGRKETQYF
TRBV2	many	NA	TRBJ2-1	TGTGCCAGCAGTGTGGCCCGCATTGCAGGGCCCTACAATGAGCAGTTCTTC	CASSVARIAGPYNEQFF
TRBV10-3	few	NA	TRBJ1-1	TGTGCCATCAGGGACACCATGAACACTGAAGCTTTCTTT	CAIRDTMNTEAFF
TRBV2	many	NA	TRBJ1-2	TGTGCCAGCAGTCCTCGGATTAACTATGGCTACACCTTC	CASSPRINYGYTF
TRBV20-1	many	NA	TRBJ2-7	TGCAGTGCACACCGGACGGTAGACTCCTACGAGCAGTACTTC	CSAHRTVDSYEQYF